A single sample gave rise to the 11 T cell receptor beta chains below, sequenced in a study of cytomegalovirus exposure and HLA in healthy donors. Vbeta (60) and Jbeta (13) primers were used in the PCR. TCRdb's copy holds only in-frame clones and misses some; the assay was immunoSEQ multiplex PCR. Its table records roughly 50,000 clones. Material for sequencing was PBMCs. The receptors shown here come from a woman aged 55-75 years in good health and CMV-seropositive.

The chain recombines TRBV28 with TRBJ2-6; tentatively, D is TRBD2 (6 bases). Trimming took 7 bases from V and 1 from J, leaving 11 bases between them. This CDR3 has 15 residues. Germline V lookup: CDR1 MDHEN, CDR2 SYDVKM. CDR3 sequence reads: CASTGGGSGANVLTF. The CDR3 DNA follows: TGTGCCAGCACCGGGGGTGGTTCTGGGGCCAACGTCCTGACTTTC.

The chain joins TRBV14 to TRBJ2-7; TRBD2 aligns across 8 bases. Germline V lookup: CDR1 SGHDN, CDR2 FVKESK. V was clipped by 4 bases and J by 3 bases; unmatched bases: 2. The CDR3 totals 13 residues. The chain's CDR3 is CASSPGGGYEQYF. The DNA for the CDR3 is TGTGCCAGCAGCCCCGGGGGGGGCTACGAGCAGTACTTC. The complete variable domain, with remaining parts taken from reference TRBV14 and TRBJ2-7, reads EAGVTQFPSHSVIEKGQTVTLRCDPISGHDNLYWYRRVMGKEIKFLLHFVKESKQDESGMPNNRFLAERTGGTYSTLKVQPAELEDSGVYFCASSPGGGYEQYFGPGTRLTVT.

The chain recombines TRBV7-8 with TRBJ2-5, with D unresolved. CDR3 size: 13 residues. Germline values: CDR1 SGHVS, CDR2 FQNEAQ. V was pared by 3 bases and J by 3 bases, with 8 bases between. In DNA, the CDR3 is TGTGCCAGCAGCTTTGGGCAAAAAGAGACCCAGTACTTC. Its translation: CASSFGQKETQYF. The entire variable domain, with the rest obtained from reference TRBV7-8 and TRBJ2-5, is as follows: GAGVSQSPRYKVAKRGQDVALRCDPISGHVSLFWYQQALGQGPEFLTYFQNEAQLDKSGLPSDRFFAERPEGSVSTLKIQRTQQEDSAVYLCASSFGQKETQYFGPGTRLLVL.

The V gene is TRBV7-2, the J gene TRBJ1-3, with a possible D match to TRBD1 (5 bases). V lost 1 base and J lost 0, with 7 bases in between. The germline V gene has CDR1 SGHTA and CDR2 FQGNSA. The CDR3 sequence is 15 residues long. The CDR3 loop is CASSLEGRSGNTIYF. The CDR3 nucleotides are TGTGCCAGCAGCTTAGAGGGGCGCTCTGGAAACACCATATATTTT.

CDR3 coding DNA: TGCGCCAGCAGTGATATGGCAGAAAATCAGCCCCAGCATTTT. Translating gives CASSDMAENQPQHF. The chain recombines TRBV10-2 with TRBJ1-5; D remains ambiguous. The V end was cut by 3 bases, the J end by 4 bases, with 10 bases between. Germline V CDR1 and CDR2: WSHSY, SAAADI. This CDR3 contains 14 residues.

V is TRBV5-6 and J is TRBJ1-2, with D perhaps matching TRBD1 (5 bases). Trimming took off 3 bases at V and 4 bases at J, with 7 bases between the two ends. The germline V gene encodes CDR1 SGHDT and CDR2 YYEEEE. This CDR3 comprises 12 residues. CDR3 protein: CASSSQVYGYTF. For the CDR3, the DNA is TGTGCCAGCAGCTCACAGGTCTATGGCTACACCTTC. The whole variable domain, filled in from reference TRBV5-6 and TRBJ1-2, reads DAGVTQSPTHLIKTRGQQVTLRCSPKSGHDTVSWYQQALGQGPQFIFQYYEEEERQRGNFPDRFSGHQFPNYSSELNVNALLLGDSALYLCASSSQVYGYTFGSGTRLTVV.

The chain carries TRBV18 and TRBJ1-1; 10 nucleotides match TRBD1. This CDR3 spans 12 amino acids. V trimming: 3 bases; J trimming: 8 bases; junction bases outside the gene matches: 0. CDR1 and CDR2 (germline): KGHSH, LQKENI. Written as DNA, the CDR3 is TGTGCCAGCTCACCGGACAGGGGGGAAGCTTTCTTT. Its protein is CASSPDRGEAFF.

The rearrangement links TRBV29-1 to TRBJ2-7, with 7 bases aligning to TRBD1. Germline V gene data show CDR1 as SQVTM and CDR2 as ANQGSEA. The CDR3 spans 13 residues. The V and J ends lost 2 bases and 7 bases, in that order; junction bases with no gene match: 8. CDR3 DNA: TGCAGCGTTGAAACCTCGACAGGGCTTGAGCAGTACTTC. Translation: CSVETSTGLEQYF.

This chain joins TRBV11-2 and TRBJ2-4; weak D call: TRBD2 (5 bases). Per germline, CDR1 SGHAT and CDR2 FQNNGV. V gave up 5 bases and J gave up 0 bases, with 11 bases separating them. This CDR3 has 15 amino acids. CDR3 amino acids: CASSPGYIAKNIQYF. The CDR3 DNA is TGTGCCAGCAGCCCGGGATATATAGCCAAAAACATTCAGTACTTC.

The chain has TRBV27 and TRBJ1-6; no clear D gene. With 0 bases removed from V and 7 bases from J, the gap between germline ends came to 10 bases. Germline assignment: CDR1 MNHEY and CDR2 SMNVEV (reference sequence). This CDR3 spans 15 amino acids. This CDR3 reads CASSLSSRSNSPLHF. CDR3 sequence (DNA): TGTGCCAGCAGTTTATCGTCCAGGTCAAATTCACCCCTCCACTTT.

This CDR3 is CASSQAPQGPYEQYF. CDR3 in DNA: TGCGCCAGCAGCCAAGCCCCACAGGGCCCCTACGAGCAGTACTTC. The chain is built from TRBV4-3 and TRBJ2-7; a weak D match, TRBD1 (6 bases). The CDR3 runs 15 residues. Trimming pared 1 base from V and 2 bases from J, leaving 12 bases between. Per the germline V gene, CDR1 is LGHNA and CDR2 is YSLEER.